This TCR beta chain originates from a study of OX40 agonist ivuxolimab in advanced cancers. The wider study: An agonistic human IgG2 monoclonal antibody against OX40 (CD134) was given. General study findings and limits: At 0.1 to 3.0 mg/kg and by week 6, clonal expansion occurred in CD4+ and CD8+ blood T cells.

TCRdb's copy holds only in-frame clones and misses some; the assay was immunoSEQ multiplex PCR. This sample carries roughly 50,000 clones, about 81% of them seen once, and the ten largest clones take around 7.7%. As regards this clone: Its antigen is as yet unknown.

The CDR3 covers 11 residues. Per the germline V gene, CDR1 is DFQATT and CDR2 is SNEGSKA (reference sequence). The ends were cut back, 7 bases at V and 1 base at J, with 7 bases in the middle. The source material was CD4+ or CD8+ T cells sorted from blood, sampled in a trial of the OX40 agonist ivuxolimab. The J gene is TRBJ1-1, the V gene TRBV20-1; D unclear. The sequence was obtained from an adult with an advanced solid tumor such as melanoma, head and neck, liver or kidney cancer. The CDR3 region has the DNA TGCAGTGTCCTCGGGAACACTGAAGCTTTCTTT. Its translation: CSVLGNTEAFF.